This T cell receptor beta chain was identified in a study of high-grade serous ovarian cancer treatment subgroups. Background on the study: Samples averaged roughly 15,000 reads and several thousand unique TCR beta rearrangements. Study-level results: Different patients shared almost no repertoire; same-patient tumors shared roughly 0.11 to 0.85. Higher neoantigen levels went with greater TCR clonal relatedness.

Method: immunoSEQ multiplex PCR; TCRdb's copy keeps in-frame clones and lacks some. The sample gives about 11,000 clones, around 83% of which show up once; under 8% is in the top ten. Tumor samples were taken before definitive surgery or chemotherapy. Looked up from germline, CDR1 is MNHEY and CDR2 is SMNVEV (reference sequence). This CDR3 has 12 amino acids. V lost 6 bases, J lost 16 bases, and 12 bases stayed unmatched. Comments on this clone: Its antigen remains unidentified.

Sequences were obtained from tumor tissue. The chain links TRBV27 to TRBJ2-1, with TRBD2 matching 7 bases. This clonotype was sampled from a human donor with high-grade serous ovarian cancer. CDR3 bases: TGTGCCAGCAGCGCACCTGGACTAGTAAGATTCTTC. Encoded protein: CASSAPGLVRFF.